This T cell receptor (beta chain) was obtained from a study of spatial heterogeneity in lung cancer. CDR3 length equals 15 residues. Trimming pared 7 bases from V and 0 bases from J, leaving 15 bases between. The time point denotes: blood at routine non-recurrence follow-up after resection. TCRdb processed the 5' RACE reads anew with MiXCR; each CDR3 protein has one entry. The profile shows about 46,000 distinct CDR3 sequences, roughly 10% of them singletons. There are many counts of this clonotype. This specimen was PBMCs, taken at follow-up. The gene calls are TRBV12-3 or TRBV12-4 and TRBJ1-1, with D unclear. The clonotype originates from a male donor with early-stage non-small cell lung cancer. The CDR3 region has the DNA TGTGCCAGCACCCCGGCAAGTACCATGAACACTGAAGCTTTCTTT. Amino acids: CASTPASTMNTEAFF.